Sequencing of this T cell receptor (beta chain) was carried out in a study of OX40 agonist ivuxolimab in advanced cancers. Study conclusions and caveats: Antigens targeted by the expanded peripheral T cells were not determined. Low normalized T-cell clonal expansion was additionally recorded for some nonresponders.

A remark on this clone: Its antigen is undetermined.

Trimming removed 4 bases at V and 9 bases at J, with 16 bases between. From germline, CDR1 is MRHNA and CDR2 SNTAGT. The CDR3 totals 14 residues. TCRdb's table, derived via immunoSEQ multiplex PCR, lists solely in-frame clones and lacks some. Of tens of thousands of clones in the sample, approximately 77% were seen once. The clonotype was recovered from an adult with an advanced solid tumor such as melanoma, head and neck, liver or kidney cancer. The sample here was CD4+ or CD8+ T cells sorted from blood, taken in a trial of the OX40 agonist ivuxolimab. The gene calls are TRBV6-4 and TRBJ2-1; TRBD2 is a possible D gene (5 bases). As DNA, the CDR3 is TGTGCCAGCAGTGCGAATGGGAGAATAGGTGAGCAGTTCTTC. Amino acids: CASSANGRIGEQFF.